These 2 T cell receptor beta chains came from one sample sequenced in a study of T cells expressing NK-cell markers. TCRdb reprocessed the 5' RACE reads; each CDR3 protein has one entry and no DNA is given. The sample features a few hundred thousand distinct CDR3 sequences, with approximately 3.6% in its top ten. Sequencing was carried out using blood T cells: a sorted CD56 or NKG2C T cell subset, CD4+ or CD8+ T cells, or bulk PBMC T cells (not recorded which). The receptors were gathered from a man aged 18 to 30 in good health.

This chain uses TRBV12-3 or TRBV12-4 with TRBJ2-3. CDR3 size: 15 residues. CDR3 protein: CASTLAGTSTDTQYF.

V gene TRBV7-9 combines with J gene TRBJ2-1; TCRdb lists TRBD2, though no DNA is available to test this call. Germline V gives CDR1 SEHNR, CDR2 FQNEAQ (reference sequence). The length of the CDR3 is 13 residues. Here the CDR3 reads CASSRGEVDEQFF. Based on the CDR3 plus reference TRBV7-9 and TRBJ2-1, the full variable domain is DTGVSQNPRHKITKRGQNVTFRCDPISEHNRLYWYRQTLGQGPEFLTYFQNEAQLEKSRLLSDRFSAERPKGSFSTLEIQRTEQGDSAMYLCASSRGEVDEQFFGPGTRLTVL.